This is a list of T cell receptor beta chains from one sample in a study of T cell repertoires in cytomegalovirus infection. TCRdb itself ran the reads through MiXCR, one entry per CDR3 protein. Of 300,000 to 400,000 distinct CDR3 sequences listed, 15% to 20% are singletons. Material: PBMCs. Receptor source: a human donor in good health (CMV status not recorded). Some clones in this sample may be carry-over from other donors' samples. Both conserved end residues are part of each CDR3. The order of the fields is clone size, D gene, J gene, V gene, CDR3 DNA, CDR3 protein. A D gene is named only where the DNA matches it firmly. A row's size may be missing; if present it is once, few, many or a size class.

clone_size: NA; d_call: NA; j_call: TRBJ1-2; v_call: TRBV28; cdr3_nt: TGTGCCAGCAGCCATCCCCCTAACTATGGCTACACCTTC; cdr3_aa: CASSHPPNYGYTF
clone_size: few; d_call: TRBD1; j_call: TRBJ1-4; v_call: TRBV12-3/TRBV12-4; cdr3_nt: TGTGCCAGCAGTCGCGGGACAGGTGGGGAAAGACTGTTTTTT; cdr3_aa: CASSRGTGGERLFF
clone_size: many; d_call: TRBD1; j_call: TRBJ2-2; v_call: TRBV7-2; cdr3_nt: TGTGCCAGCAGCTTATGGAGACAGGGGGGGAACACCGGGGAGCTGTTTTTT; cdr3_aa: CASSLWRQGGNTGELFF
clone_size: many; d_call: NA; j_call: TRBJ2-2; v_call: TRBV7-2; cdr3_nt: TGTGCCAGCAGCTTACTAAGACTGCCAGGCGGGGAGCTGTTTTTT; cdr3_aa: CASSLLRLPGGELFF
clone_size: once; d_call: TRBD1; j_call: TRBJ2-7; v_call: TRBV3-1; cdr3_nt: TGTGCCAGCAGCCTCCGGACAGGGGGCGCGACCTACGAGCAGTACTTC; cdr3_aa: CASSLRTGGATYEQYF
clone_size: NA; d_call: NA; j_call: TRBJ1-1; v_call: TRBV3-1; cdr3_nt: TGTGCCAGCAGCCCCGAGGGGGGGTTTAACACTGAAGCTTTCTTT; cdr3_aa: CASSPEGGFNTEAFF
clone_size: few; d_call: NA; j_call: TRBJ2-4; v_call: TRBV11-2; cdr3_nt: TGTGCCAGCAGCTTAGAGCGGGACAGAATAATAAACATTCAGTACTTC; cdr3_aa: CASSLERDRIINIQYF
clone_size: many; d_call: TRBD2; j_call: TRBJ2-7; v_call: TRBV7-6; cdr3_nt: TGTGCCAGCAGCATAAGCGGGAGCTCCTACGAGCAGTACTTC; cdr3_aa: CASSISGSSYEQYF
clone_size: NA; d_call: NA; j_call: TRBJ2-3; v_call: TRBV7-2; cdr3_nt: TGTGCCAGCAGCTTAGTAGCCGGGAGCGTGGCAGATACGCAGTATTTT; cdr3_aa: CASSLVAGSVADTQYF
clone_size: many; d_call: TRBD2; j_call: TRBJ2-3; v_call: TRBV10-3; cdr3_nt: TGTGCCATCAGTGACGTGAGCGGGAGATTAAAAGATACGCAGTATTTT; cdr3_aa: CAISDVSGRLKDTQYF
clone_size: few; d_call: NA; j_call: TRBJ2-1; v_call: TRBV2; cdr3_nt: TGTGCCAGCAGTGATTACCATGAGCAGTTCTTC; cdr3_aa: CASSDYHEQFF
clone_size: many; d_call: NA; j_call: TRBJ2-3; v_call: TRBV29-1; cdr3_nt: TGCAGCCTGGCCGGGGGTATCAATACGCAGTATTTT; cdr3_aa: CSLAGGINTQYF
clone_size: NA; d_call: TRBD2; j_call: TRBJ2-1; v_call: TRBV4-1; cdr3_nt: TGCGCCAGCAGCCAAGAGGCGGGGGGTTTCTCCTACAATGAGCAGTTCTTC; cdr3_aa: CASSQEAGGFSYNEQFF
clone_size: NA; d_call: NA; j_call: TRBJ1-6; v_call: TRBV5-4; cdr3_nt: TGTGCCAGCAGCTTGGTGGCGGGGATTCATTCACCCCTCCACTTT; cdr3_aa: CASSLVAGIHSPLHF
clone_size: NA; d_call: NA; j_call: TRBJ1-2; v_call: TRBV29-1; cdr3_nt: TGCAGCGTAGGGGAGGACTATGGCTACACCTTC; cdr3_aa: CSVGEDYGYTF
clone_size: many; d_call: TRBD2; j_call: TRBJ2-3; v_call: TRBV5-4; cdr3_nt: TGTGCCAGCAGCTTGTGGCTAGCGGGGGGCACAGATACGCAGTATTTT; cdr3_aa: CASSLWLAGGTDTQYF
clone_size: NA; d_call: TRBD1; j_call: TRBJ2-3; v_call: TRBV9; cdr3_nt: TGTGCCAGCACCAAGGACAGGGCCACAGATACGCAGTATTTT; cdr3_aa: CASTKDRATDTQYF
clone_size: many; d_call: NA; j_call: TRBJ1-2; v_call: TRBV7-2; cdr3_nt: TGTGCCAGCAGCTCATGGAGAAACTATGGCTACACCTTC; cdr3_aa: CASSSWRNYGYTF
clone_size: many; d_call: NA; j_call: TRBJ2-7; v_call: TRBV7-2; cdr3_nt: TGTGCCAGCAGCTTAAGGGGACAACACTACGAGCAGTACTTC; cdr3_aa: CASSLRGQHYEQYF
clone_size: NA; d_call: NA; j_call: TRBJ2-3; v_call: TRBV20-1; cdr3_nt: TGCAGTGCGGGACTTGTAGATACGCAGTATTTT; cdr3_aa: CSAGLVDTQYF
clone_size: many; d_call: TRBD2; j_call: TRBJ2-1; v_call: TRBV7-2; cdr3_nt: TGTGCCAGCAGCTCCATCGGGAGGAATGAGCAGTTCTTC; cdr3_aa: CASSSIGRNEQFF
clone_size: few; d_call: TRBD1; j_call: TRBJ1-1; v_call: TRBV6-2/TRBV6-3; cdr3_nt: TGTGCCAGCAGGGACAGGGGCCGGACTGAAGCTTTCTTT; cdr3_aa: CASRDRGRTEAFF
clone_size: NA; d_call: TRBD1; j_call: TRBJ2-7; v_call: TRBV20-1; cdr3_nt: TGCAGTGCTAACGACAGGGTGTTCAACTCGACCTACGAGCAGTACTTC; cdr3_aa: CSANDRVFNSTYEQYF
clone_size: few; d_call: NA; j_call: TRBJ1-4; v_call: TRBV28; cdr3_nt: TGTGCCAGCAGTTTCGGCACCCCCTCCGAAAAACTGTTTTTT; cdr3_aa: CASSFGTPSEKLFF
clone_size: NA; d_call: NA; j_call: TRBJ2-1; v_call: TRBV7-6; cdr3_nt: TGTGCCAGCAGCTTAGGGCGCGGAGCCGAGCAGTTCTTC; cdr3_aa: CASSLGRGAEQFF
clone_size: many; d_call: NA; j_call: TRBJ1-6; v_call: TRBV7-9; cdr3_nt: TGTGCCAGCAGCTTCGGTCGTGGCCGGGAGAGACCCCTCCACTTT; cdr3_aa: CASSFGRGRERPLHF
clone_size: many; d_call: TRBD1; j_call: TRBJ1-1; v_call: TRBV12-3/TRBV12-4; cdr3_nt: TGTGCCAGCAGCCGCGAGGACAGGGTCAACATGAACACTGAAGCTTTCTTT; cdr3_aa: CASSREDRVNMNTEAFF
clone_size: many; d_call: NA; j_call: TRBJ2-6; v_call: TRBV7-9; cdr3_nt: TGTGCCGATGTACGCGGGGACTCTGGGGCCAACGTCCTGACTTTC; cdr3_aa: CADVRGDSGANVLTF
clone_size: few; d_call: TRBD1; j_call: TRBJ1-2; v_call: TRBV6-2/TRBV6-3; cdr3_nt: TGTGCCAGCAGTTCAACAGGGGGCACCTATGGCTACACCTTC; cdr3_aa: CASSSTGGTYGYTF
clone_size: NA; d_call: NA; j_call: TRBJ2-7; v_call: TRBV20-1; cdr3_nt: TGCAGTGCTAGCCAAGGACCCTACGAGCAGTACTTC; cdr3_aa: CSASQGPYEQYF
clone_size: few; d_call: NA; j_call: TRBJ1-4; v_call: TRBV19; cdr3_nt: TGTGCCAGTAGTAAGACAGGCAATACTGAAAAACTGTTTTTT; cdr3_aa: CASSKTGNTEKLFF
clone_size: many; d_call: NA; j_call: TRBJ2-3; v_call: TRBV7-8; cdr3_nt: TGTGCCAGCAGCCCAGTCGGGAGAACTGATACGCAGTATTTT; cdr3_aa: CASSPVGRTDTQYF
clone_size: NA; d_call: TRBD2; j_call: TRBJ2-1; v_call: TRBV7-2; cdr3_nt: TGTGCCAGCAGGTCTGGGGGGGCAGCTAGCGGGAGATACAATGAGCAGTTCTTC; cdr3_aa: CASRSGGAASGRYNEQFF
clone_size: NA; d_call: NA; j_call: TRBJ2-3; v_call: TRBV11-2; cdr3_nt: TGTGCCAGCAGCACAGGACAGACTGGGGATACGCAGTATTTT; cdr3_aa: CASSTGQTGDTQYF
clone_size: NA; d_call: NA; j_call: TRBJ2-5; v_call: TRBV20-1; cdr3_nt: TGCAGTGCGAAGAGATTTAGGCAAGAGACCCAGTACTTC; cdr3_aa: CSAKRFRQETQYF
clone_size: few; d_call: NA; j_call: TRBJ1-1; v_call: TRBV29-1; cdr3_nt: TGCAGCGTTGACGGTCTTCAGAACACTGAAGCTTTCTTT; cdr3_aa: CSVDGLQNTEAFF
clone_size: many; d_call: NA; j_call: TRBJ1-5; v_call: TRBV7-2; cdr3_nt: TGTGCCAGCGGGGGGACGGGCCCTAATCAGCCCCAGCATTTT; cdr3_aa: CASGGTGPNQPQHF
clone_size: NA; d_call: TRBD1; j_call: TRBJ2-2; v_call: TRBV2; cdr3_nt: TGTGCCAGCCAAAGGGACAGGGTGTTCCCAGCGAACACCGGGGAGCTGTTTTTT; cdr3_aa: CASQRDRVFPANTGELFF